This entry describes one T cell receptor beta chain. These data are taken from a study of shared clonotypes between healthy human individuals. Repertoires were generated with immunoSEQ multiplex PCR, while TCRdb's copy carries only in-frame clones and drops some. The data contain approximately 1,000,000 clones, 75% to 85% of them singletons. V was pared by 0 bases and J by 5 bases, with 13 bases between. Germline V gene lookup returns CDR1 SGHVS and CDR2 FNYEAQ. This CDR3 region has 15 residues. The material sequenced was memory CD4+ T cells from PBMCs. Subset here: CD45RA-negative fraction. This sequence was found in a man between 18 and 35 years old in good health. Some clones in this sample may be carry-over from other donors' samples. The chain joins TRBV7-6 to TRBJ2-5; perhaps TRBD1 as D (6 bases). Here the CDR3 reads CASSLAQGLGETQYF. DNA for the CDR3: TGTGCCAGCAGCTTAGCCCAGGGGCTAGGGGAGACCCAGTACTTC.